This TCR beta chain was found in a study of T cells in women clearing cervical HPV infection. In the study overall: Case blood was drawn a median approximately 21 weeks after lesion detection.

Germline assignment: CDR1 ENHRY and CDR2 SYGVKD. The CDR3 totals 13 residues. J gave up 3 bases and V 11 bases, and 9 bases lay outside the gene matches. Study conclusions and caveats: CIN3+ cases had significantly higher TCR richness than controls; evenness did not differ. Richness plus V gene abundances separated cases from controls with AUC over 0.8.

On this clone: Its antigen remains unidentified. The observed sequence ends 3 residues before the CDR3 terminus, with the missing tail filled in from the germline J gene.

Profiled with immunoSEQ multiplex PCR; TCRdb holds only in-frame clones, not every one. The repertoire table contains more than 30,000 clones. This clonotype originated in a woman between 18 and 70 years old with a cervical HPV16 infection that either progressed to CIN3+ or cleared (not recorded which). The chain uses TRBV10-3 and TRBJ1-1; TRBD1 matches at 7 bases. What was sequenced was blood buffy coat. The CDR3 region is CASGSGGYTEAFF. The DNA read from the CDR3 is TGTGCCTCCGGGTCAGGGGGTTACACTGAA.